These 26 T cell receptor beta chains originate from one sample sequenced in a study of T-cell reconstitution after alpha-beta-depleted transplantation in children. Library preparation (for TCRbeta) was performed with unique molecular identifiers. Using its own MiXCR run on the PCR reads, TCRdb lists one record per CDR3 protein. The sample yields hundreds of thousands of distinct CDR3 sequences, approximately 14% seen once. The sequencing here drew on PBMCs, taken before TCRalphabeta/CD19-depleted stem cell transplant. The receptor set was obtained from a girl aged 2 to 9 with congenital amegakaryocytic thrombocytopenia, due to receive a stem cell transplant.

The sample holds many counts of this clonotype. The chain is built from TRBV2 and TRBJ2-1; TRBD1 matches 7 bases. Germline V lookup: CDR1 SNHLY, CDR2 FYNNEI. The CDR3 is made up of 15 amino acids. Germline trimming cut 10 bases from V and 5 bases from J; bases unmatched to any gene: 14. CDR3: CATRAQGVVDNEQFF. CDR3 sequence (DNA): TGTGCCACCCGGGCTCAGGGGGTAGTGGACAATGAGCAGTTCTTC.

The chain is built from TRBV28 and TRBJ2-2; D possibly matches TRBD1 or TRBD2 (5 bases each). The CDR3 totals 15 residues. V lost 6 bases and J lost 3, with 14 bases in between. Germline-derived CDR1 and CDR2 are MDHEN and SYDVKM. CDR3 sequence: CASRGVLTDTGELFF. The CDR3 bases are TGTGCCAGCAGGGGGGTCCTCACGGACACCGGGGAGCTGTTTTTT. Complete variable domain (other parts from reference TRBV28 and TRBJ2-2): DVKVTQSSRYLVKRTGEKVFLECVQDMDHENMFWYRQDPGLGLRLIYFSYDVKMKEKGDIPEGYSVSREKKERFSLILESASTNQTSMYLCASRGVLTDTGELFFGEGSRLTVL.

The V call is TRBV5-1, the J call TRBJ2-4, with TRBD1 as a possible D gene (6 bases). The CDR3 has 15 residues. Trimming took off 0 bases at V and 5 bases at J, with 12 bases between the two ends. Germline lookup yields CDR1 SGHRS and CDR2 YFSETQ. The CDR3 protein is CASSLDGTIENIQYF. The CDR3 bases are TGCGCCAGCAGCTTGGATGGGACAATAGAAAACATTCAGTACTTC.

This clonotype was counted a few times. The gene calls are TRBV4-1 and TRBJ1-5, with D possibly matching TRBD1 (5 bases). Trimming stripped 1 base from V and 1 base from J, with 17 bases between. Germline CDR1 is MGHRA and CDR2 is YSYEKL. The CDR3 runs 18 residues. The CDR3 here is CASSQGFEVRGSNQPQHF. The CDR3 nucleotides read TGCGCCAGCAGCCAAGGTTTTGAGGTTAGGGGAAGCAATCAGCCCCAGCATTTT.

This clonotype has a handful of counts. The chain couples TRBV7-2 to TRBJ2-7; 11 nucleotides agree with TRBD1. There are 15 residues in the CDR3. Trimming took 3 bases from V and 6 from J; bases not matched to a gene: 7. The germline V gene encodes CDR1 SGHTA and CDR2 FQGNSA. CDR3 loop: CASSFGTGGWGEQYF. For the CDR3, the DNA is TGTGCCAGCAGCTTTGGGACAGGGGGGTGGGGCGAGCAGTACTTC.

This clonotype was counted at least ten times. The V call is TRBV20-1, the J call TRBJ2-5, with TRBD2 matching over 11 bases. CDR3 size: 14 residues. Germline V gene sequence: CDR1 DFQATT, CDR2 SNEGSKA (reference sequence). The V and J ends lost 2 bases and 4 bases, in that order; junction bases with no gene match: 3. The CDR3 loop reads CSARKLAGAETQYF. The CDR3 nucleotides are TGCAGTGCTAGAAAACTAGCGGGAGCAGAGACCCAGTACTTC.

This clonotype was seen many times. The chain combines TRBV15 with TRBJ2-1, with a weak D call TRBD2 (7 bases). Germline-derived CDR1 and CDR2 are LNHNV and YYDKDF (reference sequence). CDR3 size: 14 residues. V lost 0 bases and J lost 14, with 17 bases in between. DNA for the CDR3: TGTGCCACCAGCAGAGAGGGGGCGGGAGACGCCAAGTTCTTC. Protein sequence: CATSREGAGDAKFF.

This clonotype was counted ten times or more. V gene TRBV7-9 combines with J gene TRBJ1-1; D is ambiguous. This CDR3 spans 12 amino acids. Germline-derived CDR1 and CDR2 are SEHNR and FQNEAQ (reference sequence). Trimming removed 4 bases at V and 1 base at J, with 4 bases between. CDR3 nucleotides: TGTGCCAGCAGCTCTTCGAACACTGAAGCTTTCTTT. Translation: CASSSSNTEAFF.

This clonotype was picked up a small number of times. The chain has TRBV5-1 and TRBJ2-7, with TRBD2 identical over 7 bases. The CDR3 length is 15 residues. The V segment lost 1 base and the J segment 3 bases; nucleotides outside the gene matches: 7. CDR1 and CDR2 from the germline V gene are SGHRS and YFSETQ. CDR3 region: CASSLNMAGVYEQYF. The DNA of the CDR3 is TGCGCCAGCAGCTTGAATATGGCGGGAGTCTACGAGCAGTACTTC.

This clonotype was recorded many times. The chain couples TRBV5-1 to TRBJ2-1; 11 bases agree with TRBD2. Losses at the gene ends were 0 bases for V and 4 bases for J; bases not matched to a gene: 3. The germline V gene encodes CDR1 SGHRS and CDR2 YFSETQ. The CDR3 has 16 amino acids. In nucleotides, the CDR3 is TGCGCCAGCAGCTTGGGGGGACTAGCGGAGTACAATGAGCAGTTCTTC. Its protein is CASSLGGLAEYNEQFF.

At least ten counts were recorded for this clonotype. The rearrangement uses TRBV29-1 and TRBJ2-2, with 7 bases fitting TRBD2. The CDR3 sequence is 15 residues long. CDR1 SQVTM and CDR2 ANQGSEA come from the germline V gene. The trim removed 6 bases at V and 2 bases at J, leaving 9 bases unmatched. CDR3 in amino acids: CSVRVWGGNTGELFF. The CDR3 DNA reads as TGCAGCGTGCGAGTGTGGGGGGGTAACACCGGGGAGCTGTTTTTT.

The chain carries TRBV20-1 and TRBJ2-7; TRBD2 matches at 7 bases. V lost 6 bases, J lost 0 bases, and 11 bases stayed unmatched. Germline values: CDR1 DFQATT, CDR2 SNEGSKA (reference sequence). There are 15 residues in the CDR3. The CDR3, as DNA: TGCAGTGCCAACGCCCCGGGAGGACCCTCCTACGAGCAGTACTTC. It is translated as CSANAPGGPSYEQYF.

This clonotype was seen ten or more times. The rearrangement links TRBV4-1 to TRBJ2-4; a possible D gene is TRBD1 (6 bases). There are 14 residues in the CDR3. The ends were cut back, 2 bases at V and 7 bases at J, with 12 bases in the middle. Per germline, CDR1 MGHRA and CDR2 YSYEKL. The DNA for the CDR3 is TGCGCCAGCAGCCAACTACAGGGACACAACATTCAGTACTTC. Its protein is CASSQLQGHNIQYF.

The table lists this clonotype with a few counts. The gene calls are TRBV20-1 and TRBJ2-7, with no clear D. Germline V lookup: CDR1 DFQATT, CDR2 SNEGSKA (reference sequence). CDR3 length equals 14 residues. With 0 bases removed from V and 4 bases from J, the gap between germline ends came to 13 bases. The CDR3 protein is CSAREDTGSYEQYF. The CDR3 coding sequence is TGCAGTGCTAGAGAGGATACTGGGTCGTACGAGCAGTACTTC.

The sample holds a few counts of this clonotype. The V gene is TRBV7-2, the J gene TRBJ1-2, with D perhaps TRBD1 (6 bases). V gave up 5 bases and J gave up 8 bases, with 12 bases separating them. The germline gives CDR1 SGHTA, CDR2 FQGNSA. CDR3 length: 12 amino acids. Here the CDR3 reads CASSVTGVGYTF. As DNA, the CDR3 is TGTGCCAGCAGCGTGACAGGCGTGGGCTACACCTTC.

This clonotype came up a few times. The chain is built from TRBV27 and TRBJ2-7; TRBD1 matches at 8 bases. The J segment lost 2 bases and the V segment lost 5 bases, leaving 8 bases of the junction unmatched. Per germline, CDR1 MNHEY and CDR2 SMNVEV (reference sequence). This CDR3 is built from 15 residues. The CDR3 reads CASSTSGTGAYEQYF. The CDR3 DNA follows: TGTGCCAGCAGTACATCCGGGACAGGCGCCTACGAGCAGTACTTC.

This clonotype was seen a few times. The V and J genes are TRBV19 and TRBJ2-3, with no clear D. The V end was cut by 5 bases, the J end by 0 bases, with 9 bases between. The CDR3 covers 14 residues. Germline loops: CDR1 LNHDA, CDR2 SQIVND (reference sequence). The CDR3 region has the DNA TGTGCCAGTAGTCCCGCCCGGAGCACAGATACGCAGTATTTT. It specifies CASSPARSTDTQYF.

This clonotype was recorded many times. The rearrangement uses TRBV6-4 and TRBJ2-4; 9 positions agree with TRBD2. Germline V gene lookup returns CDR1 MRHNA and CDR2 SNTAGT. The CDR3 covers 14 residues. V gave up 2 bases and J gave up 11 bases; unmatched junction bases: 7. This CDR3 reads CASSDGVAGAVQYF. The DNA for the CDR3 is TGTGCCAGCAGTGACGGAGTAGCGGGAGCGGTTCAGTACTTC.

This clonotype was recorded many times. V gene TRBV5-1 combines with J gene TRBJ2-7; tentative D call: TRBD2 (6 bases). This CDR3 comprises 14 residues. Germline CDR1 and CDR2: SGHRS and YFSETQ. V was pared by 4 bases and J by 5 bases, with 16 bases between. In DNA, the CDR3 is TGCGCCAGCAGCCCGACGGCGGGATTCGACGAGCAGTACTTC. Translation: CASSPTAGFDEQYF.

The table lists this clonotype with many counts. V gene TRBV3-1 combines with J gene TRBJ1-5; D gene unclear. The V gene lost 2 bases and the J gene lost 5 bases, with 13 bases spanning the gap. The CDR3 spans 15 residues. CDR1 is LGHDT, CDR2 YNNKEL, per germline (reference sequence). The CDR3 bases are TGTGCCAGCAGCCAATCATTAGGTGGAGATCAGCCCCAGCATTTT. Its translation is CASSQSLGGDQPQHF.

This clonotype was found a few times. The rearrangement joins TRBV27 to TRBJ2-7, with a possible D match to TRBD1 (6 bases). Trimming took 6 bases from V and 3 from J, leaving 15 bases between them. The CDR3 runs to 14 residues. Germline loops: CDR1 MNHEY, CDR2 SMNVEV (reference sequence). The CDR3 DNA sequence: TGTGCCAGCAGCCTCAGGGGTTTAGGCTACGAGCAGTACTTC. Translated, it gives CASSLRGLGYEQYF.

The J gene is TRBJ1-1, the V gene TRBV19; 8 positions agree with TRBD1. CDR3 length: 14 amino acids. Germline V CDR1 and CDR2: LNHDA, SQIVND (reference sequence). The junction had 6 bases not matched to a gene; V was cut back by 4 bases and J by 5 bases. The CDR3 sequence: CASSKLTGGTEAFF. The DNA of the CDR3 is TGTGCCAGTAGTAAGTTAACAGGGGGGACTGAAGCTTTCTTT. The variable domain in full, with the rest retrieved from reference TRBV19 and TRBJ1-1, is DGGITQSPKYLFRKEGQNVTLSCEQNLNHDAMYWYRQDPGQGLRLIYYSQIVNDFQKGDIAEGYSVSREKKESFPLTVTSAQKNPTAFYLCASSKLTGGTEAFFGQGTRLTVV.

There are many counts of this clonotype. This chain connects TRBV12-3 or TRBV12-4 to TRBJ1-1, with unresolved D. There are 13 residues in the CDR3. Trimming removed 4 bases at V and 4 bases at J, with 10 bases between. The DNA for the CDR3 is TGTGCCAGCAGTTCGAAGAGGGCCACTGAAGCTTTCTTT. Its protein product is CASSSKRATEAFF.

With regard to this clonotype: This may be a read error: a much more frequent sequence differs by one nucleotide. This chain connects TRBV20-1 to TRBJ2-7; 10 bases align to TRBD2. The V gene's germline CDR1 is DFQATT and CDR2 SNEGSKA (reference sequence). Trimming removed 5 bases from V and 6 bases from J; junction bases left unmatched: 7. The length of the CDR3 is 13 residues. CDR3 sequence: CSALSGRVREQYF. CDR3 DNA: TGCAGTGCTCTCAGCGGGAGGGTCCGCGAGCAGTACTTC.

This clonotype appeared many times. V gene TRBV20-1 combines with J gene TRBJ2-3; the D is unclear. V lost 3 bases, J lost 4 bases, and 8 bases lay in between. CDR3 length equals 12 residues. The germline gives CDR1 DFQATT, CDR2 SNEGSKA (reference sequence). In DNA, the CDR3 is TGCAGTGCTAGCCTAGTCCCAGATACGCAGTATTTT. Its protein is CSASLVPDTQYF.

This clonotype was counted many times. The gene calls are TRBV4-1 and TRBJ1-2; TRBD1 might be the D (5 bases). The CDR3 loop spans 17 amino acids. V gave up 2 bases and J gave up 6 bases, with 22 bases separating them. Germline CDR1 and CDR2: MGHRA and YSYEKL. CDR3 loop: CASSQRSPVGQVNGYTF. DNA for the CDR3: TGCGCCAGCAGCCAAAGATCTCCAGTGGGGCAAGTGAATGGCTACACCTTC.